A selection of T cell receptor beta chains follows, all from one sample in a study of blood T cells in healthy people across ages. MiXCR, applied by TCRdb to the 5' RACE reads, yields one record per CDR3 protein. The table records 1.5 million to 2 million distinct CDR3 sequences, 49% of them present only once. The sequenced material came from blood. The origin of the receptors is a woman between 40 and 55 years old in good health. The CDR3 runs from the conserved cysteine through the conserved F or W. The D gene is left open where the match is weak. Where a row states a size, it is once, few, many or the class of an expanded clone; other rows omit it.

CASSVAGGGADTQYF	TGTGCCAGCAGCGTAGCAGGGGGCGGCGCAGATACGCAGTATTTT	.	TRBD1	TRBV9	TRBJ2-3
CASSDAPGLVFSYEQYF	TGTGCCAGCAGTGACGCTCCGGGACTAGTCTTCTCCTACGAGCAGTACTTC	once	TRBD2	TRBV2	TRBJ2-7
CASSRKRDFETQYF	TGCGCCAGCAGCCGGAAAAGAGATTTCGAGACCCAGTACTTC	.	.	TRBV4-3	TRBJ2-5
CSASVDYDSYEQYF	TGCAGCGCCTCCGTGGACTACGACTCCTACGAGCAGTACTTC	.	.	TRBV29-1	TRBJ2-7
CASSPPPRGDLSYEQYF	TGTGCCAGCAGCCCACCCCCGAGGGGTGACTTATCCTACGAGCAGTACTTC	.	.	TRBV4-2	TRBJ2-7
CASTLLASWDYNEQFF	TGTGCCAGCACCCTACTAGCTAGCTGGGACTACAATGAGCAGTTCTTC	.	.	TRBV7-9	TRBJ2-1
CATSRDRTSGKETQYF	TGTGCCACCAGCAGAGATCGGACTAGCGGGAAAGAGACCCAGTACTTC	.	TRBD2	TRBV15	TRBJ2-5
CASSLSGVTEAFF	TGTGCCAGCAGCTTAAGCGGGGTAACTGAAGCTTTCTTT	.	.	TRBV7-9	TRBJ1-1
CASMTFPLGQETQYF	TGTGCCAGCATGACGTTTCCCCTGGGGCAAGAGACCCAGTACTTC	.	.	TRBV2	TRBJ2-5
CASRTELGPNEQFF	TGTGCCAGCCGGACGGAGTTAGGGCCCAATGAGCAGTTCTTC	few	.	TRBV5-6	TRBJ2-1
CSVRRDRGSGTDTQYF	TGCAGTGTTCGCCGGGACAGGGGATCGGGCACAGATACGCAGTATTTT	.	TRBD1	TRBV20-1	TRBJ2-3
CASSQDLRAGGETQYF	TGCGCCAGCAGCCAAGATCTCAGGGCTGGGGGAGAGACCCAGTACTTC	.	.	TRBV4-1	TRBJ2-5
CASRPTGLNQPQHF	TGTGCCAGCAGGCCAACAGGACTGAATCAGCCCCAGCATTTT	.	.	TRBV12-3/TRBV12-4	TRBJ1-5
CASSQDTGGRYEQYF	TGTGCTAGCAGCCAAGATACAGGGGGCCGGTACGAGCAGTACTTC	.	TRBD1	TRBV5-4	TRBJ2-7
CASSSWDRGSPLHF	TGTGCCAGCAGTTCATGGGACAGGGGTTCACCCCTCCACTTT	.	TRBD1	TRBV27	TRBJ1-6
CASSLGYGDLDRDTQYF	TGCGCCAGCAGCTTGGGGTACGGGGACCTGGACAGGGATACGCAGTATTTT	.	TRBD1	TRBV5-1	TRBJ2-3
CASSGQGSLADTQYF	TGCGCCAGCAGCGGACAGGGGAGCTTGGCAGATACGCAGTATTTT	.	TRBD1	TRBV5-1	TRBJ2-3
CASSSQAGPLLGTQYF	TGTGCCAGCAGCTCCCAAGCGGGCCCACTCTTAGGGACCCAGTACTTC	.	.	TRBV7-2	TRBJ2-5
CASSLLDGEQYF	TGTGCCAGCAGCCTTTTAGATGGGGAGCAGTACTTC	.	.	TRBV7-2	TRBJ2-4
CASRDPQGFSPLHF	TGTGCCAGCAGGGATCCACAGGGTTTCTCACCCCTCCACTTT	.	.	TRBV3-1	TRBJ1-6
CSVDGTSGGLETQYF	TGCAGCGTTGACGGGACTAGCGGGGGCTTGGAGACCCAGTACTTC	.	TRBD2	TRBV29-1	TRBJ2-5
CSVGDSRGQGVADTQYF	TGCAGCGTTGGAGATAGCAGGGGACAGGGGGTCGCAGATACGCAGTATTTT	few	TRBD1	TRBV29-1	TRBJ2-3
CASSPTTAKIQETQYF	TGTGCCAGCAGCCCAACGACAGCTAAAATTCAAGAGACCCAGTACTTC	few	.	TRBV5-5	TRBJ2-5
CASSQDLGLAGASGTDTQYF	TGCGCCAGCAGCCAAGATCTGGGGCTAGCGGGGGCCTCTGGCACAGATACGCAGTATTTT	.	TRBD2	TRBV4-1	TRBJ2-3
CASSPMKRTYNEQFF	TGTGCCAGCAGCCCAATGAAGAGAACCTACAATGAGCAGTTCTTC	.	.	TRBV11-1	TRBJ2-1
CASGLGPRDRYEQYF	TGTGCTAGTGGTTTGGGTCCCCGGGACCGCTACGAGCAGTACTTC	.	.	TRBV12-5	TRBJ2-7
CASSQYDYIRFF	TGTGCCAGCAGCCAATACGACTACATTCGGTTCTTC	.	.	TRBV3-1	TRBJ2-1
CASSLPRSQETQYF	TGTGCCAGCAGCTTACCGCGTAGCCAAGAGACCCAGTACTTC	.	.	TRBV7-2	TRBJ2-5
CASSQDLWGGGTGYTF	TGCGCCAGCAGCCAAGATTTGTGGGGTGGGGGGACTGGCTACACCTTC	.	.	TRBV4-3	TRBJ1-2
CATSETPGTGQETQYF	TGTGCCACCAGTGAAACCCCCGGGACAGGACAAGAGACCCAGTACTTC	few	TRBD1	TRBV24-1	TRBJ2-5
CASSLGFGSAISYGYTF	TGTGCCAGCAGCTTAGGTTTTGGGTCGGCAATCAGCTATGGCTACACCTTC	.	.	TRBV7-2	TRBJ1-2